Listed here are 25 T cell receptor beta chains from one sample, sequenced in a study of T cell responses to AZD1222 COVID-19 vaccine. Repertoires were generated with immunoSEQ multiplex PCR, while TCRdb's copy carries only in-frame clones and drops some. This sample yields some 200,000 clones, of which 92% are seen a single time; about 10% belongs to the top ten. The sample consisted of peripheral blood, taken on day 0 of AZD1222 vaccination. These receptors were collected from an adult in good health.

The chain recombines TRBV7-2 with TRBJ1-5; D remains ambiguous. This CDR3 contains 13 residues. CDR1 and CDR2 from the germline V gene are SGHTA and FQGNSA. Trimming shortened V by 9 bases and J by 2 bases, and 11 bases separated the two germline ends. The DNA for the CDR3 is TGTGCCAGTGGGTCGTCCGGCAATCAGCCCCAGCATTTT. This codes for CASGSSGNQPQHF.

The chain is built from TRBV2 and TRBJ2-7, with 8 bases matching TRBD1. CDR3 length: 16 residues. The V gene end was trimmed by 0 bases and the J gene end by 4 bases; junction bases not matched to a gene: 8. Germline lookup yields CDR1 SNHLY and CDR2 FYNNEI. The CDR3 loop reads CASSEAPDRVSYEQYF. The CDR3 coding sequence is TGTGCCAGCAGTGAAGCCCCGGACAGGGTCTCGTACGAGCAGTACTTC.

The chain is built from TRBV19 and TRBJ1-1; D gene ambiguous. Germline values: CDR1 LNHDA, CDR2 SQIVND (reference sequence). V was pared by 6 bases and J by 6 bases, with 5 bases between. This CDR3 has 10 amino acids. In DNA form, the CDR3 reads TGTGCCAGTAGCGGCGCTGAAGCTTTCTTT. It codes for CASSGAEAFF.

This clone is a singleton in its sample. The gene calls are TRBV5-4 and TRBJ1-6; perhaps TRBD1 as D (5 bases). Germline V gene data show CDR1 as SGHNT and CDR2 as YYREEE (reference sequence). The V end lost 0 bases, the J end lost 9 bases, and 10 bases lay between the germline ends. The CDR3 is 14 residues long. The DNA for the CDR3 is TGTGCCAGCAGCTTGGGGGACCAATCTTCACCCCTCCACTTT. This sequence encodes CASSLGDQSSPLHF.

V gene TRBV12-5 combines with J gene TRBJ1-6, with D maybe TRBD1 (5 bases). Trimming took 0 bases from V and 6 from J, leaving 6 bases between them. Germline values: CDR1 LGHNT, CDR2 FRNRAP. The CDR3 spans 14 residues. The DNA of the CDR3 is TGTGCTAGTGGTTTGGTAAGGGGTAATTCACCCCTCCACTTT. Its translation: CASGLVRGNSPLHF.

The chain employs TRBV9 and TRBJ2-1; 9 positions agree with TRBD2. With 0 bases clipped from V and 8 bases from J, the junction kept 9 bases outside the gene matches. Germline V gives CDR1 SGDLS, CDR2 YYNGEE. The CDR3 loop spans 16 amino acids. The CDR3 DNA sequence: TGTGCCAGCAGCGTAGCTGGGACTAGCATTAACGATGAGCAGTTCTTC. It codes for CASSVAGTSINDEQFF.

The chain combines TRBV4-3 with TRBJ1-5, with D unresolved. V was clipped by 0 bases and J by 9 bases, with 12 bases between them. The V gene's germline CDR1 is LGHNA and CDR2 YSLEER. The CDR3 contains 14 residues. The CDR3 reads CASSQDIRPSPQHF. The CDR3 bases are TGCGCCAGCAGCCAAGATATACGGCCGTCGCCCCAGCATTTT.

This clone was counted a single time. The chain combines TRBV5-4 with TRBJ2-5; a possible D gene is TRBD2 (5 bases). V lost 0 bases, J lost 5 bases, and 11 bases lay in between. This CDR3 contains 14 residues. CDR1 and CDR2 (germline): SGHNT, YYREEE (reference sequence). CDR3 bases: TGTGCCAGCAGCTTGGGCGGGCGGCGGGAGACCCAGTACTTC. Protein: CASSLGGRRETQYF. Combining the CDR3 with reference TRBV5-4 and TRBJ2-5 gives the whole variable domain ETGVTQSPTHLIKTRGQQVTLRCSSQSGHNTVSWYQQALGQGPQFIFQYYREEENGRGNFPPRFSGLQFPNYSSELNVNALELDDSALYLCASSLGGRRETQYFGPGTRLLVL.

This chain connects TRBV4-1 to TRBJ2-1, with D unresolved. There are 15 residues in the CDR3. Per the germline V gene, CDR1 is MGHRA and CDR2 is YSYEKL. Trimming removed 1 base from V and 8 bases from J, with 15 bases in between. DNA of the CDR3: TGCGCCAGCAGCCAAGGGACCACCGGTGGGTATGAGCAGTTCTTC. Its translation: CASSQGTTGGYEQFF.

V usage is TRBV5-4 and J usage is TRBJ1-2, with TRBD1 as a possible D gene (6 bases). Trimming took 5 bases from V and 4 from J, leaving 18 bases between them. CDR1 and CDR2 (germline): SGHNT, YYREEE (reference sequence). The CDR3 is 15 residues long. For the CDR3, the DNA is TGTGCCAGCAGTTCGGGGACCTCAGGGGCCTATGGCTACACCTTC. Protein sequence: CASSSGTSGAYGYTF.

The V and J genes are TRBV6-5 and TRBJ1-1; unclear D gene. Germline CDR1 is MNHEY and CDR2 is SVGAGI. CDR3 length: 12 amino acids. V was trimmed by 5 bases and J by 8 bases, leaving 12 bases between them. DNA for the CDR3: TGTGCCAGCAGTCCTGGCGTTGGGGAAGCTTTCTTT. Amino acids: CASSPGVGEAFF.

The genes are TRBV6-1 and TRBJ2-2, with TRBD1 matching over 8 bases. Losses at the gene ends were 3 bases for V and 4 bases for J; bases not matched to a gene: 7. Germline CDR1 MNHNS, CDR2 SASEGT. The CDR3 is 16 amino acids. The CDR3 spells CASSEGAGGLTGELFF. The CDR3 region has the DNA TGTGCCAGCAGTGAGGGGGCAGGGGGCCTCACCGGGGAGCTGTTTTTT.

This clone was detected only a few times. This rearrangement joins TRBV19 to TRBJ1-2; D is unclear. The germline V gene has CDR1 LNHDA and CDR2 SQIVND (reference sequence). This CDR3 region has 14 residues. V lost 4 bases, J lost 1 base, and 10 bases lay in between. CDR3 amino acids: CASSNGRDNYGYTF. The CDR3 region has the DNA TGTGCCAGTAGTAACGGGAGGGATAACTATGGCTACACCTTC. Together with reference TRBV19 and TRBJ1-2, the CDR3 gives the full variable domain: DGGITQSPKYLFRKEGQNVTLSCEQNLNHDAMYWYRQDPGQGLRLIYYSQIVNDFQKGDIAEGYSVSREKKESFPLTVTSAQKNPTAFYLCASSNGRDNYGYTFGSGTRLTVV.

In this sample, this clone turned up a few times. The rearrangement uses TRBV7-9 and TRBJ1-2, with D perhaps matching TRBD1 (5 bases). This CDR3 is built from 16 residues. V gave up 4 bases and J gave up 6 bases, with 21 bases separating them. Germline V CDR1 and CDR2: SEHNR, FQNEAQ (reference sequence). The CDR3 sequence is CASSSGARAGGHGYTF. For the CDR3, the DNA is TGTGCCAGCAGCTCCGGGGCCCGCGCTGGTGGGCATGGCTACACCTTC.

The V gene is TRBV7-6, the J gene TRBJ2-2, with 10 bases aligning to TRBD1. This CDR3 spans 17 amino acids. CDR1 is SGHVS, CDR2 FNYEAQ, per germline. The junction had 7 bases not matched to a gene; V was cut back by 1 base and J by 5 bases. The CDR3 nucleotides are TGTGCCAGCAGCTTAGATTCGGGGACAGGGGTTACCGGGGAGCTGTTTTTT. It translates to CASSLDSGTGVTGELFF.

The gene calls are TRBV2 and TRBJ1-5, with a possible D match to TRBD1 (6 bases). Trimming removed 3 bases at V and 4 bases at J, with 13 bases between. Germline assignment: CDR1 SNHLY and CDR2 FYNNEI. The CDR3 totals 15 residues. The CDR3 DNA sequence: TGTGCCAGCAGTGATGCGTCAGGGGCAAATCAGCCCCAGCATTTT. Translated: CASSDASGANQPQHF.

V is TRBV28 and J is TRBJ2-5; 14 bases are a match to TRBD2. Per the germline V gene, CDR1 is MDHEN and CDR2 is SYDVKM. This CDR3 comprises 17 residues. J lost 7 bases, V lost 5 bases, and 12 bases had no gene match. The CDR3 loop reads CASSGGTSGGLRGTQYF. The CDR3 DNA follows: TGTGCCAGCAGTGGGGGGACTAGCGGGGGCCTCCGGGGGACCCAGTACTTC.

The V gene is TRBV5-1, the J gene TRBJ2-3; 9 bases are shared with TRBD2. The CDR3 length is 17 residues. The germline gives CDR1 SGHRS, CDR2 YFSETQ. The ends lost 5 bases at V and 2 bases at J; junction bases unmatched: 12. The CDR3 nucleotides are TGCGCCAGCAGTTATTTTGGTAGCGGGAGCCCCACAGATACGCAGTATTTT. Its translation is CASSYFGSGSPTDTQYF.

In nucleotides, the CDR3 is TGTGCCAGCAGCTCCGCGAGCGGGGGCGATGAAAAACTGTTTTTT. This encodes CASSSASGGDEKLFF. The J gene is TRBJ1-4, the V gene TRBV7-6; D is possibly TRBD1 (6 bases). This CDR3 has 15 residues. CDR1 SGHVS and CDR2 FNYEAQ come from the germline V gene. The ends were cut back, 4 bases at V and 6 bases at J, with 15 bases in the middle.

The gene calls are TRBV9 and TRBJ2-6; a weak D match, TRBD2 (5 bases). Trimming cost V 4 bases and J 4 bases, with 12 bases left between them. This CDR3 contains 15 residues. The V gene's germline CDR1 is SGDLS and CDR2 YYNGEE. CDR3 residues: CASSQQGRGANVLTF. The CDR3 nucleotides are TGTGCCAGCAGCCAACAAGGGAGAGGGGCCAACGTCCTGACTTTC.

This chain connects TRBV3-1 (or the pseudogene TRBV3-2) to TRBJ1-3; D uncertain. Germline CDR1 and CDR2: LGHDT and YNNKEL (reference sequence). The germline V and J ends were trimmed by 6 bases and 3 bases, with 6 bases remaining between them. This CDR3 has 12 amino acids. The CDR3 loop reads CASSLGGNTIYF. The CDR3 bases are TGTGCCAGCAGTCTCGGTGGAAACACCATATATTTT.

The V gene is TRBV4-3, the J gene TRBJ2-1; 12 bases match TRBD2. Germline trimming cut 0 bases from V and 5 bases from J; bases unmatched to any gene: 11. This CDR3 is built from 19 residues. Germline V gene sequence: CDR1 LGHNA, CDR2 YSLEER. The CDR3 sequence is CASSQDLRLAGARNNEQFF. The CDR3 DNA is TGCGCCAGCAGCCAAGATCTTCGACTAGCGGGGGCAAGAAACAATGAGCAGTTCTTC.

The chain employs TRBV12-3 or TRBV12-4 and TRBJ1-2; TRBD1 agrees at 8 bases. J lost 8 bases, V lost 6 bases, and 8 bases had no gene match. CDR3 length: 13 amino acids. The CDR3, as DNA: TGTGCCAGCAGCCACGGACAGGGAGGCGGCTACACCTTC. Protein product: CASSHGQGGGYTF.

The chain links TRBV7-9 to TRBJ1-2; no firm D call. Trimming pared 1 base from V and 7 bases from J, leaving 13 bases between. The CDR3 totals 14 residues. Germline CDR1 and CDR2: SEHNR and FQNEAQ (reference sequence). The chain's CDR3 is CASSLEMRNAGYTF. CDR3 coding DNA: TGTGCCAGCAGCTTAGAAATGCGAAACGCTGGCTACACCTTC.

The chain recombines TRBV18 with TRBJ1-5; no firm D call. Trimming removed 6 bases at V and 9 bases at J, with 15 bases between. CDR3 length: 13 residues. Germline CDR1 reads KGHSH; CDR2 reads LQKENI. CDR3 residues: CASSSGQERPQHF. The DNA of the CDR3 is TGTGCCAGCTCCTCCGGGCAGGAGAGGCCCCAGCATTTT. The entire variable domain, with the rest obtained from reference TRBV18 and TRBJ1-5, is as follows: NAGVMQNPRHLVRRRGQEARLRCSPMKGHSHVYWYRQLPEEGLKFMVYLQKENIIDESGMPKERFSAEFPKEGPSILRIQQVVRGDSAAYFCASSSGQERPQHFGDGTRLSIL.